Listed here is a single T cell receptor beta chain. Germline loops: CDR1 SGHVS, CDR2 FQNEAQ. The V end lost 0 bases, the J end lost 4 bases, and 13 bases lay between the germline ends. The CDR3 contains 16 residues. This sample is drawn from a study of T cell responses to AZD1222 COVID-19 vaccine. The repertoire was sequenced with immunoSEQ multiplex PCR; TCRdb's copy has only in-frame clones and lacks some. The sample records around 100,000 clones, around 84% being singletons. The clonotype originates from an adult in good health. Here the sequenced sample was peripheral blood, taken on day 0 of AZD1222 vaccination. The V and J genes are TRBV7-8 and TRBJ1-5, with D unclear. This CDR3 is CASSLAPQLPNQPQHF. In DNA form, the CDR3 reads TGTGCCAGCAGCTTAGCACCACAGCTACCTAATCAGCCCCAGCATTTT.